This entry features one T cell receptor (beta chain) sequence. The specificity of this receptor is unknown. Within one base of it there is no much larger clone, and no base qualities were kept. This sample was included in a study of blood T cell repertoires in COVID-19 (dated by TCRdb to the early 2020s). About the study as a whole: Samples from collaborators originated in the United States, Italy and Spain and spanned both the acute and convalescent phases of COVID-19. The prospective study material was composed of cDNA or gDNA derived from T cells, B-cell-depleted T cells, or PBMCs. Deeply sampled blood TCRbeta repertoires from subjects exposed to, actively infected with, or recovered from COVID-19 were included in the dataset. A freely available public database, intended as a resource for researchers studying the immune response to SARS-CoV-2, is where the repertoires were released. The samples were drawn from the first 160 participants of the ongoing ImmuneRACE study and from about 1,200 subjects provided by 6 global collaborators. A de-identified subject ID, COVID-19 status, age in years and sex were almost always included in the sample metadata. Where available, HLA class I and class II types were obtained from metadata supplied by the sample provider rather than from assay-based typing.

The immunoSEQ Assay, a bias-controlled multiplex PCR, was used to amplify TCRbeta CDR3 regions from genomic DNA. The original methods were these. The number of nucleated cells in each sample was estimated from the amplification of reference gene primers within the assay. To quantify the absolute abundance of each unique TCRbeta CDR3 rearrangement, sequence reads were collapsed and filtered. For each sample, productive Simpson clonality was calculated as the square root of Simpson's diversity index across productive rearrangements. The immuneACCESS repertoire file appears here via TCRdb, limited to in-frame rearrangements. These files lack a portion of the clones; in checked studies, under half of the deficit traces to unresolved V genes, and the cause of the others is not known. Clonal size and the V and J genes are those of that table, whereas D and trimming came from the DNA. This sample is represented by a few hundred thousand clones; 80% to 90% of them were singletons. Clones ranked in the top ten supply over 2.5% of the sample.

Cut back by 6 bases and 0 bases, the V and J ends lie 12 bases apart. From its cysteine to its phenylalanine, the CDR3 spans 15 amino acids. Only the CDR3 DNA is retained, 45 bases long and in frame from the first base. For CDR1 and CDR2, the germline V gene (reference sequence) lists LNHDA and SQIVND. A second Seattle source provided samples from volunteer blood donors who had recovered from COVID-19. Whole blood was collected in K2EDTA tubes by collaborating institutions according to the institutions' own protocols. For TCRbeta analysis, collaborators shipped samples in one of three forms: frozen whole blood, isolated PBMCs, or DNA extracted from either of those sample types. What the work shows at the level of the full study, not this receptor alone: How much clinical and demographic metadata was included differed by source and by participant, and the metadata was provided uncurated.

The source of this sequence is a man aged 50-60 years who had recovered from COVID-19. This chain is built from TRBV19 and TRBJ1-5; the D region possibly corresponds to TRBD1 (5 bases align). Sequenced: peripheral blood. The DNA reads as follows: TGTGCCAGTAGAAGAGACAGCTCTAGCAATCAGCCCCAGCATTTT. This gives the protein CASRRDSSSNQPQHF.